Below, 14 T cell receptor beta chains from the same sample are listed, as sequenced in a study of T cell responses to AZD1222 COVID-19 vaccine. Assay: immunoSEQ multiplex PCR; the TCRdb copy retains only in-frame clones and omits some. The sample includes more than 95,000 clones, more than 85% of them seen just once. The starting material was peripheral blood, obtained on day 0 of AZD1222 vaccination. The receptors derive from an adult in good health.

This sequence joins TRBV10-3 and TRBJ2-1, with TRBD2 matching over 14 bases. The CDR3 loop spans 14 amino acids. Germline V gene sequence: CDR1 ENHRY, CDR2 SYGVKD. V shed 11 bases and J 9 bases; nucleotides not matched to a gene: 9. The CDR3 DNA reads as TGTGCCGGGGGGACTAGCGGGAGCTCTACTGAGCAGTTCTTC. It encodes CAGGTSGSSTEQFF.

This rearrangement joins TRBV19 to TRBJ1-1; no reliable D call. Germline values: CDR1 LNHDA, CDR2 SQIVND (reference sequence). The V end lost 8 bases, the J end lost 6 bases, and 10 bases lay between the germline ends. The CDR3 sequence is 11 residues long. CDR3 residues: CASQDLAEAFF. As DNA, the CDR3 is TGTGCCAGTCAGGATTTGGCTGAAGCTTTCTTT. The full variable domain, completed using reference TRBV19 and TRBJ1-1, is DGGITQSPKYLFRKEGQNVTLSCEQNLNHDAMYWYRQDPGQGLRLIYYSQIVNDFQKGDIAEGYSVSREKKESFPLTVTSAQKNPTAFYLCASQDLAEAFFGQGTRLTVV.

The rearrangement uses TRBV12-5 and TRBJ2-1; D remains unclear. CDR3 length: 13 amino acids. V dropped 0 bases and J dropped 6 bases, with 6 bases sitting between them. Per the germline V gene, CDR1 is LGHNT and CDR2 is FRNRAP. This chain's CDR3 is CASGLVLGNEQFF. DNA for the CDR3: TGTGCTAGTGGTTTGGTACTGGGCAATGAGCAGTTCTTC.

The chain uses TRBV28 and TRBJ1-5; D is perhaps TRBD1 (5 bases). The V end was cut by 3 bases, the J end by 0 bases, with 18 bases between. The CDR3 totals 18 residues. Germline V gene data show CDR1 as MDHEN and CDR2 as SYDVKM. CDR3 coding DNA: TGTGCCAGCAGTTTCCCCCCAGGGCAGTCCTTTAGCAATCAGCCCCAGCATTTT. It encodes CASSFPPGQSFSNQPQHF.

The chain couples TRBV30 to TRBJ1-6; D gene unclear. Germline V gives CDR1 GTSNPN, CDR2 SVGIG (reference sequence). Trimming cost V 5 bases and J 5 bases, with 13 bases left between them. This CDR3 has 14 residues. CDR3 nucleotide sequence: TGTGCCTGGGGGCAAACGGGAGATAATTCACCCCTCCACTTT. Encoded protein: CAWGQTGDNSPLHF.

The chain is built from TRBV6-5 and TRBJ2-4; D possibly corresponds to TRBD2 (5 bases). The V end was cut by 6 bases, the J end by 4 bases, with 16 bases between. The CDR3 sequence is 15 residues long. Germline V gene lookup returns CDR1 MNHEY and CDR2 SVGAGI. The CDR3 loop is CASRQAWEFKNIQYF. For the CDR3, the DNA is TGTGCCAGCAGGCAGGCTTGGGAGTTTAAAAACATTCAGTACTTC.

The CDR3 nucleotides read TGTGCCTGGAGTGGGACGGAATACACTGAAGCTTTCTTT. It translates to CAWSGTEYTEAFF. The chain carries TRBV30 and TRBJ1-1; D call uncertain. The CDR3 sequence is 13 residues long. Germline assignment: CDR1 GTSNPN and CDR2 SVGIG (reference sequence). Between the trimmed V and J ends, which lost 1 base and 3 bases, there was a span of 9 bases.

V usage is TRBV19 and J usage is TRBJ1-4; D not certain. This CDR3 comprises 14 residues. Trimming removed 4 bases at V and 6 bases at J, with 12 bases between. The germline V gene has CDR1 LNHDA and CDR2 SQIVND (reference sequence). CDR3 DNA sequence: TGTGCCAGTAGTACCGGCCCCGGTGATGAAAAACTGTTTTTT. This codes for CASSTGPGDEKLFF. Filled out from reference TRBV19 and TRBJ1-4, the complete variable domain reads DGGITQSPKYLFRKEGQNVTLSCEQNLNHDAMYWYRQDPGQGLRLIYYSQIVNDFQKGDIAEGYSVSREKKESFPLTVTSAQKNPTAFYLCASSTGPGDEKLFFGSGTQLSVL.

The chain has TRBV27 and TRBJ1-6; 10 positions match TRBD1. In germline, CDR1 is MNHEY, CDR2 SMNVEV (reference sequence). V lost 7 bases to trimming and J lost 8 bases; unmatched junction nucleotides: 11. This CDR3 is built from 16 residues. The CDR3 loop reads CASTSLPGTGDSPLHF. The CDR3 DNA reads TGTGCCAGCACCTCTCTTCCCGGGACAGGGGATTCACCCCTCCACTTT.

The chain is built from TRBV14 and TRBJ2-1; D might be TRBD2 (6 bases). The CDR3 is 16 amino acids. Trimming took off 4 bases at V and 8 bases at J, with 21 bases between the two ends. Germline lookup yields CDR1 SGHDN and CDR2 FVKESK. The chain's CDR3 is CASSPYAGRGFDEQFF. The CDR3 nucleotides are TGTGCCAGCAGCCCCTACGCAGGGCGGGGATTCGATGAGCAGTTCTTC. Combining the CDR3 with reference TRBV14 and TRBJ2-1 gives the whole variable domain EAGVTQFPSHSVIEKGQTVTLRCDPISGHDNLYWYRRVMGKEIKFLLHFVKESKQDESGMPNNRFLAERTGGTYSTLKVQPAELEDSGVYFCASSPYAGRGFDEQFFGPGTRLTVL.

The chain has TRBV30 and TRBJ2-2; a weak D match, TRBD1 (6 bases). The CDR3 totals 14 residues. Germline values: CDR1 GTSNPN, CDR2 SVGIG (reference sequence). V was trimmed by 4 bases and J by 3 bases, leaving 12 bases between them. The CDR3 here is CAWIGGHHTGELFF. CDR3 bases: TGTGCCTGGATTGGGGGACATCACACCGGGGAGCTGTTTTTT.

The chain has TRBV28 and TRBJ1-5; D possibly corresponds to TRBD1 (6 bases). Trimming took off 7 bases at V and 4 bases at J, with 20 bases between the two ends. The CDR3 is 16 amino acids. Germline CDR1 is MDHEN and CDR2 is SYDVKM. The CDR3 here is CASTLGPGQNNQPQHF. The CDR3 DNA follows: TGTGCCAGCACTCTGGGGCCAGGACAGAATAATCAGCCCCAGCATTTT.

V and J are TRBV7-9 and TRBJ1-4, with TRBD1 matching 9 bases. The CDR3 covers 13 residues. The V and J ends lost 9 bases and 5 bases, in that order; junction bases with no gene match: 4. The germline CDR1 and CDR2 sequences are SEHNR and FQNEAQ (reference sequence). The CDR3 loop reads CASGQGLNEKLFF. The CDR3 bases are TGTGCCAGTGGACAGGGGTTAAATGAAAAACTGTTTTTT.

This rearrangement joins TRBV6-5 to TRBJ1-1; no firm D call. The V end lost 8 bases, the J end lost 0 bases, and 10 bases lay between the germline ends. CDR1 MNHEY and CDR2 SVGAGI come from the germline V gene. The CDR3 runs to 13 residues. CDR3 protein: CASFGGLNTEAFF. CDR3 DNA sequence: TGTGCCAGCTTTGGCGGTTTGAACACTGAAGCTTTCTTT.